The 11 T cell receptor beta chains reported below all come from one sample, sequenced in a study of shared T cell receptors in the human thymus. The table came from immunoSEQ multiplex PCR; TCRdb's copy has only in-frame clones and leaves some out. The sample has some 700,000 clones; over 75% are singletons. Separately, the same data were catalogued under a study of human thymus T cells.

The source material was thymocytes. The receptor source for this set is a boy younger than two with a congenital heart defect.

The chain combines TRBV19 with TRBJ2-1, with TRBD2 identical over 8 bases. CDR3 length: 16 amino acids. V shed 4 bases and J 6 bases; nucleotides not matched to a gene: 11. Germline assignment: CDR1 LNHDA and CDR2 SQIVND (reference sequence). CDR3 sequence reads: CASSTPGGLGGNEQFF. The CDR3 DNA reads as TGTGCCAGTAGTACTCCTGGGGGACTAGGTGGCAATGAGCAGTTCTTC.

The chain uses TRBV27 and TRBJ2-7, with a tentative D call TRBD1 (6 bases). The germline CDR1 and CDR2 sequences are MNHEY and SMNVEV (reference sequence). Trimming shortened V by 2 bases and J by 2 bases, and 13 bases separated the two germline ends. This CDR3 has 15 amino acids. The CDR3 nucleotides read TGTGCCAGCAGTTTAACAGGGCGCGGGCCCTACGAGCAGTACTTC. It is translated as CASSLTGRGPYEQYF.

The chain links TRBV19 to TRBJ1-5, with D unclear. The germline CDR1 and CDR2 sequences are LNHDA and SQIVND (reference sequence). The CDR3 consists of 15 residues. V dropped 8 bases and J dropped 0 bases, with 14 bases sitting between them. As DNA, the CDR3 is TGTGCCAGTTACCGGGGAGGCTATAGCAATCAGCCCCAGCATTTT. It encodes CASYRGGYSNQPQHF.

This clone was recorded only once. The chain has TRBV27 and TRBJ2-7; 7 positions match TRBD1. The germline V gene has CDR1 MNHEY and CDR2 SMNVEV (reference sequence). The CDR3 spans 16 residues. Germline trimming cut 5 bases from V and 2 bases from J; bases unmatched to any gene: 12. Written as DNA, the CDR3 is TGTGCCAGCAGTCTAACCGGGACAGCGTCGACCTACGAGCAGTACTTC. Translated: CASSLTGTASTYEQYF.

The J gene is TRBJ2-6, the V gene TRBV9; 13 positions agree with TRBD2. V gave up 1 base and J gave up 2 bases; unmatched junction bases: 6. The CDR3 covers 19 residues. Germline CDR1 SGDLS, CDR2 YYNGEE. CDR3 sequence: CASSVRTSGSLAGANVLTF. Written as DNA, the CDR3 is TGTGCCAGCAGCGTAAGGACTAGCGGGAGTTTAGCTGGGGCCAACGTCCTGACTTTC.

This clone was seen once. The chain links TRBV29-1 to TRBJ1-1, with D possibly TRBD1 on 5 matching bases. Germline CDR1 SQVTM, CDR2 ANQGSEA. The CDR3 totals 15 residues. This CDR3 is CRIDASGDQGTEAFF. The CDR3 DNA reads TGCAGAATTGATGCGTCGGGGGACCAAGGCACTGAAGCTTTCTTT.

The CDR3 DNA follows: TGTGCCTCGGGGGCAACTAATGAAAAACTGTTTTTT. Encoded protein: CASGATNEKLFF. The rearrangement uses TRBV5-4 and TRBJ1-4, with TRBD1 as a possible D gene (5 bases). Trimming removed 10 bases from V and 0 bases from J, with 7 bases in between. The CDR3 totals 12 residues. Germline V gives CDR1 SGHNT, CDR2 YYREEE (reference sequence).

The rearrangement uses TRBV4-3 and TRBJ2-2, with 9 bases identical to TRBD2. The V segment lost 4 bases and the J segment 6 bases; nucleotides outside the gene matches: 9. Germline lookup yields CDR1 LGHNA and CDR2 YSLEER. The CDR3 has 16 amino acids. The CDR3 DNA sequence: TGCGCCAGCAGCCCACTGGGACTAGCACGCCCCGGGGAGCTGTTTTTT. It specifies CASSPLGLARPGELFF.

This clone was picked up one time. The CDR3 region has the DNA TGTGCCACCAGCTCCCGCCCTCGCAGGGGGCTCGGGGGCTACACCTTC. Amino acid sequence: CATSSRPRRGLGGYTF. The V and J genes are TRBV15 and TRBJ1-2; 8 bases align to TRBD1. V gave up 5 bases and J gave up 8 bases; unmatched junction bases: 16. Looked up from germline, CDR1 is LNHNV and CDR2 is YYDKDF (reference sequence). This CDR3 region has 16 residues.

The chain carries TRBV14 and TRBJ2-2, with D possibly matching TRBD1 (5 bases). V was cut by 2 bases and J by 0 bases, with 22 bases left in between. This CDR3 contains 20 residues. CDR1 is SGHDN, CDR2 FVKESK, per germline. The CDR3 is CASSQMLNDVGQSNTGELFF. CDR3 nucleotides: TGTGCCAGCAGCCAAATGCTGAATGACGTGGGGCAGTCGAACACCGGGGAGCTGTTTTTT.

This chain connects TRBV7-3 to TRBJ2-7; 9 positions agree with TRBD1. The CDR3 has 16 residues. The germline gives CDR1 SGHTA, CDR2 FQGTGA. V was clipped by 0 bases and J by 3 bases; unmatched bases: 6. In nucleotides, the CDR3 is TGTGCCAGCAGCTTAACGAAACAGGGGGCAGGCTACGAGCAGTACTTC. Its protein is CASSLTKQGAGYEQYF.